This TCR beta chain appears in the sequencing data of a study of T-cell memory formation after mild COVID-19. As for the study in general: TCR clusters were largely donor specific. Whole-study results and caveats: Later expanders leaned toward CD4+, whereas clones contracting from day 15 to 85 were balanced CD4/CD8.

From germline, CDR1 is SGHVS and CDR2 FNYEAQ. V dropped 5 bases and J dropped 9; count of bases not matched to a gene: 13. The CDR3 runs 16 residues. MiXCR, applied by TCRdb to the 5' RACE reads, yields one record per CDR3 protein. The table shows roughly 300,000 distinct CDR3 sequences, with 7% to 10% occurring only once. This clonotype was seen repeatedly, ten times or more. What it binds is unknown. The specimen was PBMCs or a T cell subset sorted from them (not recorded which). V usage is TRBV7-6 and J usage is TRBJ2-1; 10 nucleotides align to TRBD2. The receptor was derived from a man between 18 and 35 years old who had mild COVID-19 (a few samples of this study predate the infection). Cell type and time point are not known. This CDR3 is CASSTSLLAGGPEQFF. The CDR3 nucleotides are TGTGCCAGCAGCACCTCCCTTTTAGCGGGGGGTCCTGAGCAGTTCTTC.